Below, 24 T cell receptor beta chains from the same sample are listed, as sequenced in a study of blood T cell repertoires in COVID-19. Clones were read by immunoSEQ multiplex PCR, and TCRdb kept only the in-frame ones, dropping some. The sample records more than 200,000 clones, 85% to 90% being singletons. The specimen was peripheral blood. All receptors come from a young man with COVID-19, enrolled during active disease.

In its sample, this clone was seen once. V and J are TRBV9 and TRBJ2-7; 9 bases are a match to TRBD1. J gave up 0 bases and V 4 bases, and 8 bases lay outside the gene matches. In germline, CDR1 is SGDLS, CDR2 YYNGEE. The CDR3 extends over 16 amino acids. This CDR3 reads CASSPRDRDSSYEQYF. In nucleotides, the CDR3 is TGTGCCAGCAGCCCTAGGGACAGGGATAGCTCCTACGAGCAGTACTTC.

This chain connects TRBV18 to TRBJ1-3, with 10 nucleotides matching TRBD1. V shed 2 bases and J 7 bases; nucleotides not matched to a gene: 2. Germline V gives CDR1 KGHSH, CDR2 LQKENI. The CDR3 sequence is 14 residues long. The CDR3 loop is CASSPGTGVNTIYF. CDR3 bases: TGTGCCAGCTCACCAGGGACAGGGGTGAACACCATATATTTT.

In DNA, the CDR3 is TGTGCCAGCAGTGATGAAGGAGGTTACCATCAGCCCCAGCATTTT. This encodes CASSDEGGYHQPQHF. The chain carries TRBV2 and TRBJ1-5; D is ambiguous. Trimming pared 3 bases from V and 5 bases from J, leaving 14 bases between. The CDR3 runs 15 residues. The germline CDR1 and CDR2 sequences are SNHLY and FYNNEI.

This chain uses TRBV5-1 with TRBJ1-1, with 7 bases lining up with TRBD1. The CDR3 runs to 15 residues. Germline values: CDR1 SGHRS, CDR2 YFSETQ. With 4 bases clipped from V and 2 bases from J, the junction kept 8 bases outside the gene matches. In DNA, the CDR3 is TGCGCCAGCAGCATACCCGACAGGGTTAACACTGAAGCTTTCTTT. Protein product: CASSIPDRVNTEAFF.

V gene TRBV5-5 combines with J gene TRBJ1-1; possible D gene TRBD1, 6 bases. This CDR3 is built from 11 residues. V lost 3 bases and J lost 7, with 7 bases in between. In germline, CDR1 is SGHKS, CDR2 YYEKEE (reference sequence). The CDR3 spells CASSSTGEAFF. The CDR3 nucleotides read TGTGCCAGCAGCTCGACAGGTGAAGCTTTCTTT.

This clone was detected only once. This rearrangement joins TRBV6-2 or TRBV6-3 to TRBJ2-7, with D unclear. V was clipped by 2 bases and J by 0 bases, with 23 bases between them. The CDR3 spans 19 residues. CDR1 is MNHEY, CDR2 SVGEGT, per germline. CDR3 residues: CASSYPGTDLLVLSYEQYF. The CDR3 DNA sequence: TGTGCCAGCAGTTACCCCGGAACAGACCTACTTGTTCTCTCCTACGAGCAGTACTTC.

This rearrangement joins TRBV18 to TRBJ1-2, with D perhaps matching TRBD1 (6 bases). Germline-derived CDR1 and CDR2 are KGHSH and LQKENI. V was trimmed by 5 bases and J by 3 bases, leaving 10 bases between them. This CDR3 region has 13 residues. CDR3 protein: CASSDRLDYGYTF. The DNA of the CDR3 is TGTGCCAGCTCAGACAGGTTGGACTATGGCTACACCTTC.

This rearrangement joins TRBV21-1 to TRBJ1-1; TRBD1, the table's D call, was not compared with the DNA. TRBV21-1 has pseudogene status. This CDR3 spans 16 amino acids. CDR3 coding DNA: TGTGCCAGCAGCAAAGGAAAAAACAGGGAGCACACTGAAGCTTTCTTT. Protein sequence: CASSKGKNREHTEAFF.

The chain carries TRBV6-5 and TRBJ1-6; D gene ambiguous. This CDR3 contains 13 residues. Germline loops: CDR1 MNHEY, CDR2 SVGAGI. Deletions cut 0 bases from V and 8 bases from J, with 5 bases between. CDR3 in DNA: TGTGCCAGCAGTTACTCGGAGGATTCACCCCTCCACTTT. Protein: CASSYSEDSPLHF.

The rearrangement uses TRBV9 and TRBJ2-3; 12 bases are a match to TRBD2. V was clipped by 4 bases and J by 3 bases; unmatched bases: 12. CDR1 is SGDLS and CDR2 is YYNGEE in the germline V gene. The CDR3 spans 18 residues. CDR3 protein: CASSTRPTSGGLTDTQYF. CDR3 DNA sequence: TGTGCCAGCAGCACCAGACCGACTAGCGGGGGTCTAACAGATACGCAGTATTTT.

The chain employs TRBV27 and TRBJ2-1; D ambiguous. V was pared by 8 bases and J by 0 bases, with 11 bases between. Germline V lookup: CDR1 MNHEY, CDR2 SMNVEV (reference sequence). The CDR3 is 14 amino acids. The DNA for the CDR3 is TGTGCCAGCGGAGCCTTCAGCTCCTACAATGAGCAGTTCTTC. Amino acid sequence: CASGAFSSYNEQFF.

The genes are TRBV19 and TRBJ1-2; 10 positions match TRBD1. V trimming: 5 bases; J trimming: 5 bases; junction bases outside the gene matches: 11. The CDR3 is 16 residues long. Germline CDR1 is LNHDA and CDR2 is SQIVND (reference sequence). The CDR3 protein is CASSPTWTGGRYGYTF. The CDR3, as DNA: TGTGCCAGTAGTCCAACCTGGACAGGGGGACGGTATGGCTACACCTTC.

The table lists this clone with a count of one. The rearrangement joins TRBV9 to TRBJ1-2; D ambiguous. Germline CDR1 reads SGDLS; CDR2 reads YYNGEE. V was trimmed by 1 base and J by 5 bases, leaving 15 bases between them. This CDR3 is 15 amino acids long. CDR3 DNA: TGTGCCAGCAGCGTAACCCCGGGATCCGGATATGGCTACACCTTC. This codes for CASSVTPGSGYGYTF.

The V call is TRBV6-1, the J call TRBJ1-1; 7 nucleotides agree with TRBD1. The CDR3 is made up of 14 amino acids. After removal of 3 bases from V and 5 bases from J, the junction contained 6 bases not matched to a gene. The germline CDR1 and CDR2 sequences are MNHNS and SASEGT. The CDR3 DNA sequence: TGTGCCAGCAGTGAGAAGGGGGCATGGACTGAAGCTTTCTTT. It yields the protein CASSEKGAWTEAFF.

The V and J genes are TRBV29-1 and TRBJ1-2; D gene unclear. This CDR3 is built from 13 residues. Germline V gene data show CDR1 as SQVTM and CDR2 as ANQGSEA. V shed 4 bases and J shed 4 bases, with 13 bases lying between them. For the CDR3, the DNA is TGCAGCGTTGCGGTGGGCCGTCCCTATGGCTACACCTTC. It codes for CSVAVGRPYGYTF.

This clone was observed once. The chain employs TRBV9 and TRBJ1-1; 7 nucleotides agree with TRBD1. Germline V gives CDR1 SGDLS, CDR2 YYNGEE. The CDR3 length is 12 residues. J lost 8 bases, V lost 3 bases, and 4 bases had no gene match. CDR3 in amino acids: CASSAQGTEAFF. The CDR3 bases are TGTGCCAGCAGCGCACAGGGGACGGAAGCTTTCTTT.

The chain employs TRBV6-5 and TRBJ1-1; maybe TRBD1 (5 bases). There are 16 residues in the CDR3. Deletions cut 4 bases from V and 5 bases from J, with 20 bases between. The germline V gene encodes CDR1 MNHEY and CDR2 SVGAGI. The CDR3 spells CASSSAGLAGKTEAFF. CDR3 nucleotides: TGTGCCAGCAGTTCCGCGGGGCTGGCAGGGAAGACTGAAGCTTTCTTT.

The chain combines TRBV5-5 with TRBJ1-1; TRBD1 matches at 8 bases. V gave up 3 bases and J gave up 2 bases; unmatched junction bases: 9. This CDR3 region has 16 residues. CDR1 and CDR2 from the germline V gene are SGHKS and YYEKEE (reference sequence). CDR3: CASSSTGGAYNTEAFF. The CDR3 region has the DNA TGTGCCAGCAGCTCCACAGGGGGAGCATATAACACTGAAGCTTTCTTT. The variable domain in full, completed from reference TRBV5-5 and TRBJ1-1, reads DAGVTQSPTHLIKTRGQQVTLRCSPISGHKSVSWYQQVLGQGPQFIFQYYEKEERGRGNFPDRFSARQFPNYSSELNVNALLLGDSALYLCASSSTGGAYNTEAFFGQGTRLTVV.

This clone was recorded only once. This chain's CDR3 is CASSIGTGGLETEAFF. The CDR3 nucleotides are TGTGCCAGTAGTATAGGGACAGGGGGCCTCGAGACTGAAGCTTTCTTT. This sequence joins TRBV19 and TRBJ1-1; 11 bases agree with TRBD1. The CDR3 is made up of 16 amino acids. The trim removed 1 base at V and 5 bases at J, leaving 6 bases unmatched. Germline CDR1 and CDR2: LNHDA and SQIVND (reference sequence).

The chain is built from TRBV19 and TRBJ2-1; no reliable D call. Per the germline V gene, CDR1 is LNHDA and CDR2 is SQIVND (reference sequence). The CDR3 totals 12 residues. The V end was cut by 6 bases, the J end by 6 bases, with 9 bases between. The DNA of the CDR3 is TGTGCCAGTAGCCTAGAGAGCAATGAGCAGTTCTTC. This codes for CASSLESNEQFF.

The chain recombines TRBV2 with TRBJ1-4; perhaps TRBD1 as D (6 bases). The CDR3 sequence is 14 residues long. V was cut by 1 base and J by 6 bases, with 9 bases left in between. Germline loops: CDR1 SNHLY, CDR2 FYNNEI. This chain's CDR3 is CASSEGTAHEKLFF. The CDR3 DNA reads as TGTGCCAGCAGTGAAGGGACAGCTCATGAAAAACTGTTTTTT.

Of note for this clone: One junction end does not reproduce the germline sequence, and a read error may be involved. This sample also contains other DNA sequences that code for the same CDR3. The chain employs TRBV6-5 and TRBJ1-1, with TRBD1 as a possible D gene (5 bases). This CDR3 region has 15 residues. The germline V gene encodes CDR1 MNHEY and CDR2 SVGAGI. CDR3 in DNA: TGCGCCAGCAGTTACTCCAGACAGAAGAACACTGAAGCTTTCTTT. This codes for CASSYSRQKNTEAFF.

The chain carries TRBV5-5 and TRBJ2-7; TRBD1 agrees at 10 bases. V was clipped by 3 bases and J by 2 bases; unmatched bases: 8. The CDR3 runs to 16 residues. Germline loops: CDR1 SGHKS, CDR2 YYEKEE (reference sequence). CDR3: CASSSEPGQGTYEQYF. The DNA of the CDR3 is TGTGCCAGCAGCTCCGAGCCGGGACAGGGGACCTACGAGCAGTACTTC.

The rearrangement joins TRBV18 to TRBJ2-3; no clear D gene. Looked up from germline, CDR1 is KGHSH and CDR2 is LQKENI. Trimming shortened V by 3 bases and J by 3 bases, and 13 bases separated the two germline ends. CDR3 length: 15 amino acids. CDR3 nucleotide sequence: TGTGCCAGCTCACCTAGTCCAGGTGTAACAGATACGCAGTATTTT. Translated: CASSPSPGVTDTQYF.